The clone carrying this T cell receptor (beta chain) was observed a few times. The antigen remains undetermined. The sample belongs to a study of esophageal squamous cell carcinoma under preoperative chemotherapy. The wider study: Both tumor-infiltrating lymphocytes and peripheral blood T cells had their TCR repertoires profiled. Findings of the study overall: Tumor-infiltrating lymphocytes showed no significant post-chemotherapy TCR diversity increase, unlike peripheral T cells. After treatment, tumor-infiltrating lymphocytes apparently came partly from blood T cells. After paclitaxel-nedaplatin, abundant clones were more likely to contract than amplify.

Time point in this sample: after preoperative PTX-NDP chemotherapy. The germline CDR1 and CDR2 sequences are SEHNR and FQNEAQ (reference sequence). This CDR3 spans 15 amino acids. TCRdb recomputed calls from the PCR reads with MiXCR, one row per CDR3 protein. The repertoire holds around 19,000 distinct CDR3 sequences, with 35% to 55% as singletons. The sample here was taken from a patient given preoperative chemotherapy. The receptor was isolated from a human donor with esophageal squamous cell carcinoma. The donor label of this sample is uncertain. This rearrangement joins TRBV7-9 to TRBJ2-5; D gene uncertain. The J call may be wrong; the DNA end is better matched by TRBJ2-7. Written as DNA, the CDR3 is TGTGCCAGCAGCTTCCCAATTCAATCGGTGGCCGAGCAGTACTTC. Protein product: CASSFPIQSVAEQYF.